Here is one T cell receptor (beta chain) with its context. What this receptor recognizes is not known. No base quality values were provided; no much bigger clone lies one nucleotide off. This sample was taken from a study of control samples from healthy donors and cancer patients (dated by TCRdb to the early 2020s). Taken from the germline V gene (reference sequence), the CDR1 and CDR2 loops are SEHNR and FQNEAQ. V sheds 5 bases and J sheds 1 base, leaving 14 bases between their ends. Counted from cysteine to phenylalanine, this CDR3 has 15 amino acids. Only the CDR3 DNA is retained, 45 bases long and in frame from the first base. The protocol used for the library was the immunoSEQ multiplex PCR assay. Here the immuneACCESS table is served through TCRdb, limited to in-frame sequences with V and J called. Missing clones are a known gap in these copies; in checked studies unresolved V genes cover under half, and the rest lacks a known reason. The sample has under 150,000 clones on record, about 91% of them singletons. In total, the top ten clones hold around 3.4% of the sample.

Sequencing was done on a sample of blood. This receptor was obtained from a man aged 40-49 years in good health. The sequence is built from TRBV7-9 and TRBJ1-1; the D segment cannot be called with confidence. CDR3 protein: CASSPRLGKNTEAFF. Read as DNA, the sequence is TGTGCCAGCAGCCCCCGCCTTGGGAAGAACACTGAAGCTTTCTTT.